Below, 20 T cell receptor beta chains from the same sample are listed, as sequenced in a study of glioma-infiltrating T cells. The iRepertoire nested amplicon-rescue multiplex PCR amplified TCR alpha and beta CDR3s from RNA. MiXCR, applied by TCRdb to the multiplex PCR reads, yields one record per CDR3 protein. The sample holds more than 95,000 distinct CDR3 sequences, roughly 24% seen once. The source material was glioma tissue, nonneoplastic brain tissue, or PBMCs (not recorded which). These receptor sequences come from a human donor with low-grade glioma or glioblastoma, undergoing nonglioma brain surgery, or in good health (not recorded which).

Remarks on this clonotype: With a much larger clone just one base away, this may be a read error. As the CDR3 is not closed by the conserved phenylalanine or tryptophan, this likely results from a read error. V usage is TRBV2 and J usage is TRBJ2-7; D remains ambiguous. The germline V and J ends were trimmed by 5 bases and 7 bases, with 9 bases remaining between them. The CDR3 contains 11 residues. CDR1 SNHLY and CDR2 FYNNEI come from the germline V gene. The CDR3 protein is CASSRLVEQYL. DNA for the CDR3: TGTGCCAGCAGTCGTTTGGTTGAGCAGTACCTC.

This clonotype has a count of ten or more. The DNA for the CDR3 is TGTGCCAGCACCAATCCCCCGTACAATGAGCAGTTCTTC. Translating it yields CASTNPPYNEQFF. V is TRBV6-1 and J is TRBJ2-1; no definite D call. CDR1 and CDR2 (germline): MNHNS, SASEGT. The CDR3 loop spans 13 amino acids. Trimming removed 7 bases at V and 4 bases at J, with 11 bases between.

This clonotype was counted a few times. The chain combines TRBV6-9 with TRBJ2-4; TRBD1 is a possible D gene (5 bases). CDR3 size: 14 residues. Per the germline V gene, CDR1 is MNHGY and CDR2 is SVAAGI. V dropped 2 bases and J dropped 12 bases, with 17 bases sitting between them. The CDR3 is CASSYGGAGPPQYF. The CDR3, as DNA: TGTGCCAGCAGTTATGGTGGGGCCGGACCCCCTCAGTACTTC.

This clonotype was counted ten times or more. The chain recombines TRBV20-1 with TRBJ2-3; D ambiguous. Germline CDR1 DFQATT, CDR2 SNEGSKA (reference sequence). V was clipped by 0 bases and J by 6 bases, with 10 bases between them. This CDR3 comprises 13 residues. Written as DNA, the CDR3 is TGCAGTGCTAGAGATTCAACCGGGGATACGCAGTATTTT. This gives the protein CSARDSTGDTQYF.

This clonotype was found many times. This rearrangement joins TRBV18 to TRBJ2-3; the D gene is possibly TRBD1 (5 bases). V gave up 4 bases and J gave up 5 bases, with 10 bases separating them. The CDR3 is 13 residues long. CDR1 is KGHSH and CDR2 is LQKENI in the germline V gene. The CDR3 DNA is TGTGCCAGCTCACAAAGTCAGGGAGATACGCAGTATTTT. Translating it yields CASSQSQGDTQYF.

Many counts were recorded for this clonotype. The rearrangement links TRBV20-1 to TRBJ2-1, with D possibly being TRBD1 or TRBD2 (5 bases each). The germline gives CDR1 DFQATT, CDR2 SNEGSKA (reference sequence). Trimming took 3 bases from V and 2 from J, leaving 20 bases between them. The CDR3 totals 17 residues. The CDR3 reads CSASPTTGTWPYNEQFF. CDR3 DNA: TGCAGTGCTAGTCCCACGACCGGGACCTGGCCCTACAATGAGCAGTTCTTC.

This clonotype was seen at least ten times. V is TRBV25-1 and J is TRBJ2-5; D gene ambiguous. Trimming left V 5 bases short and J 2 bases short, with 9 bases between. Germline values: CDR1 MGHDK, CDR2 SYGVNS. This CDR3 spans 13 amino acids. DNA for the CDR3: TGTGCCAGCAGTCGTAGTCCACAAGAGACCCAGTACTTC. It yields the protein CASSRSPQETQYF.

This clonotype has a count of ten or more. The rearrangement uses TRBV5-1 and TRBJ2-5; a possible D gene is TRBD2 (6 bases). The ends were cut back, 6 bases at V and 9 bases at J, with 21 bases in the middle. Germline V gives CDR1 SGHRS, CDR2 YFSETQ. The CDR3 consists of 14 residues. This CDR3 is CASTLSDGGEAQYF. CDR3 nucleotide sequence: TGCGCCAGCACGTTGTCAGACGGCGGGGAGGCCCAGTACTTC.

With regard to this clonotype: Compared with germline, one end of the junction differs, possibly owing to a read error. This chain links TRBV10-3 with TRBJ1-1; the D gene is possibly TRBD1 (5 bases). Germline V gene data show CDR1 as ENHRY and CDR2 as SYGVKD. CDR3 length: 15 amino acids. Written as DNA, the CDR3 is TGTGCCACCAGTGAGTCCTGGACAAGGAACACTGAAGCTTTCTTT. Translation gives CATSESWTRNTEAFF.

This clonotype was seen repeatedly, ten times or more. This chain links TRBV7-9 with TRBJ1-4, with TRBD1 identical over 7 bases. Germline CDR1 and CDR2: SEHNR and FQNEAQ (reference sequence). The V segment lost 2 bases and the J segment 5 bases; nucleotides outside the gene matches: 2. The CDR3 has 14 residues. This CDR3 reads CASSLQGGNEKLFF. CDR3 nucleotide sequence: TGTGCCAGCAGCTTACAGGGGGGGAATGAAAAACTGTTTTTT.

This clonotype was seen once. This sequence may be a read error, since a much larger clone differs from it by one base. The rearrangement uses TRBV19 and TRBJ1-5, with D maybe TRBD1 (5 bases). Deletions cut 4 bases from V and 1 base from J, with 14 bases between. Germline-derived CDR1 and CDR2 are LNHDA and SQIVND (reference sequence). The CDR3 is 16 residues long. The CDR3 region is CASSTGKQESNQPQHF. The CDR3 nucleotides read TGTGCCAGTAGTACTGGGAAACAGGAAAGCAATCAGCCCCAGCATTTT.

This clonotype was seen a handful of times. V usage is TRBV4-2 and J usage is TRBJ2-4; TRBD1 matches 10 bases. With V trimmed by 5 bases and J by 1 base, 8 bases remained unmatched. This CDR3 contains 17 residues. Germline V lookup: CDR1 LGHNA, CDR2 YNFKEQ. The CDR3 sequence: CASSKGTGDEAKNIQYF. The CDR3 bases are TGTGCCAGCAGCAAAGGGACAGGGGACGAGGCCAAAAACATTCAGTACTTC.

This clonotype occurred a few times. Since a much larger clone is just one base distant, this may be a read error. This rearrangement joins TRBV6-2 or TRBV6-3 to TRBJ2-3, with D possibly TRBD1 on 5 matching bases. The CDR3 runs to 11 residues. Germline V gene lookup returns CDR1 MNHEY and CDR2 SVGEGT. For the CDR3, the DNA is TGTGCCAGCGGGGCCATTGATAAGCAGTATTTT. Its translation: CASGAIDKQYF.

Many counts were recorded for this clonotype. This chain connects TRBV5-1 to TRBJ1-6; D is undetermined. Germline CDR1 SGHRS, CDR2 YFSETQ. The CDR3 extends over 16 amino acids. Trimming left V 4 bases short and J 5 bases short, with 16 bases between. CDR3 loop: CASSPTFSWDNSPLHF. CDR3 nucleotide sequence: TGCGCCAGCAGCCCAACATTCTCCTGGGATAATTCACCCCTCCACTTT.

This clonotype was detected a few times. The rearrangement links TRBV18 to TRBJ1-6; D gene unclear. V was trimmed by 3 bases and J by 4 bases, leaving 10 bases between them. Germline V CDR1 and CDR2: KGHSH, LQKENI. The CDR3 length is 15 residues. The CDR3, as DNA: TGTGCCAGCTCACCTCGAAGTGATTATAATTCACCCCTCCACTTT. This sequence encodes CASSPRSDYNSPLHF.

The table lists this clonotype with a few counts. V gene TRBV3-1 combines with J gene TRBJ1-1, with D unclear. CDR1 is LGHDT, CDR2 YNNKEL, per germline (reference sequence). The V end lost 8 bases, the J end lost 4 bases, and 14 bases lay between the germline ends. The CDR3 contains 13 residues. The CDR3 reads CASSRGVGTEAFF. The CDR3, as DNA: TGTGCCAGCTCTCGGGGAGTCGGCACTGAAGCTTTCTTT.

This chain uses TRBV5-1 with TRBJ1-2; D might be TRBD1 (5 bases). The V and J ends lost 4 bases and 8 bases respectively, with 21 bases between them. Germline V lookup: CDR1 SGHRS, CDR2 YFSETQ. CDR3 length: 15 amino acids. As DNA, the CDR3 is TGCGCCAGCAGCCGCGCTGGAGGGGATAGGTTGGGCTACACCTTC. Translated, it gives CASSRAGGDRLGYTF.

This clonotype was seen repeatedly, ten times or more. V and J are TRBV4-1 and TRBJ2-3; maybe TRBD2 (6 bases). Germline CDR1 MGHRA, CDR2 YSYEKL. There are 15 residues in the CDR3. The V and J ends lost 3 bases and 1 base respectively, with 11 bases between them. CDR3 coding DNA: TGCGCCAGCAGCCACCGATCGGGGGGCACAGATACGCAGTATTTT. Amino acids: CASSHRSGGTDTQYF.

This clonotype was seen ten or more times. Its ends do not fully match the called genes, so a read error is possible. The rearrangement joins TRBV2 to TRBJ2-7; 9 bases align to TRBD1. The CDR3 extends over 14 amino acids. CDR1 is SNHLY, CDR2 FYNNEI, per germline. The CDR3 sequence is CASSEDRGIDEQYF. Written as DNA, the CDR3 is TGTGCCAGCAGCGAAGACAGGGGGATCGACGAGCAGTACTTC.

On this clonotype itself: This may stem from a read error, because a much larger clone lies one nucleotide away. No conserved phenylalanine or tryptophan ends this CDR3, so it is likely a read error. Because the CDR3's place on the DNA is in doubt, the DNA is left out and the CDR3 is given as listed by TCRdb. The rearrangement uses TRBV12-3 or TRBV12-4 and TRBJ2-7; the table's D call TRBD2 went unverified against the DNA. The CDR3 has 12 residues if both end residues are counted. The CDR3 reads CASSTGLFLVHY.